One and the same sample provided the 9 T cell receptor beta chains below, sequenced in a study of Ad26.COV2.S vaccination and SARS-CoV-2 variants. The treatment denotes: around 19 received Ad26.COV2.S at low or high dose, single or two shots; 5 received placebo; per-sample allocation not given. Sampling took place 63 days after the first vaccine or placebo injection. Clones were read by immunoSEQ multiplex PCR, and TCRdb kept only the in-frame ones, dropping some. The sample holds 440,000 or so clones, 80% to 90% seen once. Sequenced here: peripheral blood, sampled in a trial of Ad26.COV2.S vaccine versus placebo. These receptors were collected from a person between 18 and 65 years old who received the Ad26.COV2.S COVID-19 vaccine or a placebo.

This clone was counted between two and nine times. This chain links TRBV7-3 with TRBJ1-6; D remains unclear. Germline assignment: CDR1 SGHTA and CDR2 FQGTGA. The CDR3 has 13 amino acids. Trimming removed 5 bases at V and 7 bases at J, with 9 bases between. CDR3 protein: CASSPTLNSPLHF. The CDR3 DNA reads TGTGCCAGCAGCCCGACCCTCAATTCACCCCTCCACTTT.

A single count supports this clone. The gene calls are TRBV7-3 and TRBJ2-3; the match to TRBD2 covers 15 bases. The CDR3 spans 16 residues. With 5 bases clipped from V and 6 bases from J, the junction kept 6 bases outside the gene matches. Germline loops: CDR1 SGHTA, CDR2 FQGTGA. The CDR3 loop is CASSQGLAGGKDTQYF. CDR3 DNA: TGTGCCAGCAGCCAGGGACTAGCGGGAGGCAAGGATACGCAGTATTTT.

The CDR3 DNA follows: TGTGCCAGCTCCGGGACAGGGGGTGAAAAACTGTTTTTT. It translates to CASSGTGGEKLFF. The chain employs TRBV18 and TRBJ1-4; TRBD1 aligns across 11 bases. The CDR3 totals 13 residues. Germline CDR1 reads KGHSH; CDR2 reads LQKENI. J lost 7 bases, V lost 6 bases, and 1 base had no gene match.

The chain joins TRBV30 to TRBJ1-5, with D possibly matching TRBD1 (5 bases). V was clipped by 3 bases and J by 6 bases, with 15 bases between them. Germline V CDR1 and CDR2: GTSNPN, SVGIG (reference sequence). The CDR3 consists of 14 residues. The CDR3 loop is CAWSWWGGRQPQHF. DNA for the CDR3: TGTGCCTGGAGCTGGTGGGGGGGACGTCAGCCCCAGCATTTT. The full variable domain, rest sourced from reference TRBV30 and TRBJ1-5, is SQTIHQWPATLVQPVGSPLSLECTVEGTSNPNLYWYRQAAGRGLQLLFYSVGIGQISSEVPQNLSASRPQDRQFILSSKKLLLSDSGFYLCAWSWWGGRQPQHFGDGTRLSIL.

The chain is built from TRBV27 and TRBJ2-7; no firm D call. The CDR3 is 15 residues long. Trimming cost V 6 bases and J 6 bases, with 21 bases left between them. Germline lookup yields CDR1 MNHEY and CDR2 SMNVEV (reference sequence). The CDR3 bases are TGTGCCAGCAGACTATGGGCCCCGGAAAAGGGCGAGCAGTACTTC. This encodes CASRLWAPEKGEQYF.

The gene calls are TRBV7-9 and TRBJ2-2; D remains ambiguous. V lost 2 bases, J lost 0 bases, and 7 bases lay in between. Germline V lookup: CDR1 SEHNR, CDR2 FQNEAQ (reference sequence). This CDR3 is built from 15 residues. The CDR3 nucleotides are TGTGCCAGCAGCTTACAGCTTTCGAACACCGGGGAGCTGTTTTTT. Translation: CASSLQLSNTGELFF.

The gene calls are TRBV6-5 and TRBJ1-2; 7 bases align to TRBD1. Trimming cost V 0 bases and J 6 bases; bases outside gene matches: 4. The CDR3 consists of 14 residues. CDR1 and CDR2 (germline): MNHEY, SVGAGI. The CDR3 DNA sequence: TGTGCCAGCAGTTACTCGGACAGGCTAAATGGCTACACCTTC. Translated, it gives CASSYSDRLNGYTF.

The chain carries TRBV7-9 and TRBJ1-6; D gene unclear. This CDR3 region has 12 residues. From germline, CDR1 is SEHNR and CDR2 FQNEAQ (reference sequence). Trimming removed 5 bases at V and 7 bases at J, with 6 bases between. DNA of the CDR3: TGTGCCAGCAGCACCATCAATTCACCCCTCCACTTT. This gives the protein CASSTINSPLHF.

In nucleotides, the CDR3 is TGTGCCAGTAAATTAGAGATCGGCAATCAGCCCCAGCATTTT. Translated, it gives CASKLEIGNQPQHF. This chain connects TRBV19 to TRBJ1-5, with D uncertain. Germline values: CDR1 LNHDA, CDR2 SQIVND (reference sequence). Trimming shortened V by 7 bases and J by 2 bases, and 12 bases separated the two germline ends. The length of the CDR3 is 14 residues. Filled out from reference TRBV19 and TRBJ1-5, the complete variable domain reads DGGITQSPKYLFRKEGQNVTLSCEQNLNHDAMYWYRQDPGQGLRLIYYSQIVNDFQKGDIAEGYSVSREKKESFPLTVTSAQKNPTAFYLCASKLEIGNQPQHFGDGTRLSIL.